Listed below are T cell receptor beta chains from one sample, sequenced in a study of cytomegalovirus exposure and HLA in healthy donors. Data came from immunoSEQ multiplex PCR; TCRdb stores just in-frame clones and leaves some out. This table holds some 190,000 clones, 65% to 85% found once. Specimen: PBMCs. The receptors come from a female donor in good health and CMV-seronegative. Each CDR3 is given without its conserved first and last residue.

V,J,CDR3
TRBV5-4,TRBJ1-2,ASSPRGYGEINYGYT
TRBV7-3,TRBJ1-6,ASSEYLTVGNSPLH
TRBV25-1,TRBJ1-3,ASSRSGQGGRAGNTIY
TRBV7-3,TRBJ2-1,ASSQLAASYNEQF
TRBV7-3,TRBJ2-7,ASSSPRGRGRANEQY
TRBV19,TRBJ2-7,ASSFGQGPTYEQY
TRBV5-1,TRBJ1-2,ASSETGLNYGYT
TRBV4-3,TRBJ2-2,ASSPAVKRGNTGELF
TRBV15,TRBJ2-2,ATSREGQGNTGELF
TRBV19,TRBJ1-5,ASAGSLYSNQPQH
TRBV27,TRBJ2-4,ASSPRTSKDIQY
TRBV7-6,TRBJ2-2,ASSPPPAQGGTGELF
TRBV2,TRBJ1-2,ASSGGRIYGYT
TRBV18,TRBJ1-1,ASSPGRPMNTEAF
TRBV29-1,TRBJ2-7,SVEGGTGRSYEQY
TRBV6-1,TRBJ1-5,ASSDRWNQPQH
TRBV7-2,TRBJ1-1,ASSLGDRDNTEAF
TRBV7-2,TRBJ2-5,ASSLVPSYQETQY
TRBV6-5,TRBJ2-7,ASSYSRIGAVYEQY
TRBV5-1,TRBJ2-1,ASRASKPSAATYNEQF
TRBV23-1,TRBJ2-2,ASSQSNRVRINTGELF
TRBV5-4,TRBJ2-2,ASSLDGGLPGELF
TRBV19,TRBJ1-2,ASSMGTGDGYT
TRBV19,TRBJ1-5,ASRGRTGTGNQPQH
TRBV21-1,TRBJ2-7,ASSKVAGELPYEQY
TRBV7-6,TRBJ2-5,ASSLGDYKTQY
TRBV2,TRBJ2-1,ASRTSANNEQF
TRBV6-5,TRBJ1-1,ASSWAGENTEAF
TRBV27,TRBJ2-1,ASRGGQAISGAQF
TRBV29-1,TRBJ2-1,SVEGYRGAYNEQF
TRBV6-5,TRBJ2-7,ASTQGYEQY
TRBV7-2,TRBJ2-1,ASSYSGLAGVNYNEQF
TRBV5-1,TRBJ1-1,ASSLTGDKVEAF
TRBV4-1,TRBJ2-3,ASLPLHGGGSTDTQY
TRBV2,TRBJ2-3,ASEDRGNTQY
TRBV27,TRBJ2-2,ASSQQGEDTGELF
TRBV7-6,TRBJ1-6,ASSSGQGISPLH
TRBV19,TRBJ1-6,ASSPGPGAQPLH
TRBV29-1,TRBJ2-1,SVPMLAGGYNEQF
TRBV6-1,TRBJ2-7,ASSEDGLGAGHYEQY
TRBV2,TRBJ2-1,ASSKTSGRVHEQF
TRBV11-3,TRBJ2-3,ASSLVQTGTDTQY
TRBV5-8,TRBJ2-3,ASSLYRGGTDTQY
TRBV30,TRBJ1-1,AWRRGLNTEAF
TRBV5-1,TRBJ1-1,ASSVGSLSGTEAF
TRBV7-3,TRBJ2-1,ASSKKGTSGRYNEQF
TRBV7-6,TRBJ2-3,ASSFRGDTDTQY
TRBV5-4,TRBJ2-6,ASSRDRNSGANVLT
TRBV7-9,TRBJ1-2,ASSLAGPEAFGYT
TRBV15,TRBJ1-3,ATSRVDRGFYGNTIY